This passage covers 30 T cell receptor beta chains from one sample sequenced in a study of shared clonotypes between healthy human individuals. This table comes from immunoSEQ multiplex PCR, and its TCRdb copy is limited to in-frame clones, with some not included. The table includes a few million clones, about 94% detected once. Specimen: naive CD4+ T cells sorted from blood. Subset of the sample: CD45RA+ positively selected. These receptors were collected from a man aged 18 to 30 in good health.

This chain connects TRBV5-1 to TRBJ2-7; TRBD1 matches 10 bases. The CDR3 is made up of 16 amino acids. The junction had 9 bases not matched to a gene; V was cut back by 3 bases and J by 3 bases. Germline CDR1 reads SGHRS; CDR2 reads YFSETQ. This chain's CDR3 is CASSWLGTGDLYEQYF. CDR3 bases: TGCGCCAGCAGCTGGCTTGGGACAGGGGATCTCTACGAGCAGTACTTC.

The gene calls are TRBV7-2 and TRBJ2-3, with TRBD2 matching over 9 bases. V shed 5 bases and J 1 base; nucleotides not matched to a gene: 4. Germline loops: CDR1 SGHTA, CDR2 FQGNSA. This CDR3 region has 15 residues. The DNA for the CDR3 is TGTGCCAGCAGCCCCCGGACTAGCGGCACAGATACGCAGTATTTT. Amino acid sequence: CASSPRTSGTDTQYF.

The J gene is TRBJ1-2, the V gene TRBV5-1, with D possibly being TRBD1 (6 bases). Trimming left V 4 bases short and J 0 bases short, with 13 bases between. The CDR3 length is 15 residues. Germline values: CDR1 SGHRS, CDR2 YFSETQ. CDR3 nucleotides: TGCGCCAGCAGCCAGACAGGTGAACCTAACTATGGCTACACCTTC. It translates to CASSQTGEPNYGYTF.

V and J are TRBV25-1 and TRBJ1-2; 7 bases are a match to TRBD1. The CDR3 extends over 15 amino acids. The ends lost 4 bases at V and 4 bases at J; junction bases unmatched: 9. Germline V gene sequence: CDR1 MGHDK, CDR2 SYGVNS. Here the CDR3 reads CASSGQGVLAYGYTF. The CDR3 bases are TGTGCCAGCAGTGGACAGGGAGTGTTAGCCTATGGCTACACCTTC.

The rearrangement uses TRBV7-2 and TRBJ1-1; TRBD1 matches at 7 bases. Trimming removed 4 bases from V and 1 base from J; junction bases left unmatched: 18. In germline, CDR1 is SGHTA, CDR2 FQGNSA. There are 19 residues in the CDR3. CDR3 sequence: CASSYSPSLRQGENTEAFF. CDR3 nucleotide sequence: TGTGCCAGCAGCTACAGCCCCTCCTTACGTCAGGGGGAGAACACTGAAGCTTTCTTT.

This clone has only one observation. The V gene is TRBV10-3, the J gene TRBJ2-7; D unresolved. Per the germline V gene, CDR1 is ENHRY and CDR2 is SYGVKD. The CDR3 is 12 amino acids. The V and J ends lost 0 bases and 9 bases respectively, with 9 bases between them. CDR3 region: CAISESAAWQYF. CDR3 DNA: TGTGCCATCAGTGAGTCAGCAGCCTGGCAGTACTTC.

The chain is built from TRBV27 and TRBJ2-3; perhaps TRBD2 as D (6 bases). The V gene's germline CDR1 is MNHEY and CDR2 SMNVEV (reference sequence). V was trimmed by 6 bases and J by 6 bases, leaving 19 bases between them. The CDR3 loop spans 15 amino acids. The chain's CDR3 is CASSRDLGSYDTQYF. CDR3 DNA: TGTGCCAGCAGCCGGGACTTGGGCTCCTACGATACGCAGTATTTT.

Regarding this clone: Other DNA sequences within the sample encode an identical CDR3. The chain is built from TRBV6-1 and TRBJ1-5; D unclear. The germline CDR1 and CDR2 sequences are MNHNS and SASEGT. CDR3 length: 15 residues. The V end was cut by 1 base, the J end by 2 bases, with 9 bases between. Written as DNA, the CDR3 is TGTGCCAGCAGTGAAGTCGGGGTCGGCAATCAGCCCCAGCATTTT. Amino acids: CASSEVGVGNQPQHF.

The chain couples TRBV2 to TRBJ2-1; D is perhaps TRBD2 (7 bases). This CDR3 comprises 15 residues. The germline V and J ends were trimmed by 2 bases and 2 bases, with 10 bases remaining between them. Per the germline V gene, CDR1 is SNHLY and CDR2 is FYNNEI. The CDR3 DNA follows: TGTGCCAGCAGTGAAAGGGGGGGCCCCTACAATGAGCAGTTCTTC. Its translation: CASSERGGPYNEQFF.

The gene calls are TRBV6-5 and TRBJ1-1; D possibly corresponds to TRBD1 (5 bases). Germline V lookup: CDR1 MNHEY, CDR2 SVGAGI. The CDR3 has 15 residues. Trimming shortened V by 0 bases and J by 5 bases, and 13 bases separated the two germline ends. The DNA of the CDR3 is TGTGCCAGCAGTTACTCGGAGCGGGGGTTGACTGAAGCTTTCTTT. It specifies CASSYSERGLTEAFF.

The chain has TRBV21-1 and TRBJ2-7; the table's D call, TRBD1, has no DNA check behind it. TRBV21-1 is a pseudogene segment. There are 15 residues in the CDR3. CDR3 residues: CASSNVRTGVHEQYF. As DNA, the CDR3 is TGTGCCAGCAGTAATGTGAGGACAGGAGTCCACGAGCAGTACTTC.

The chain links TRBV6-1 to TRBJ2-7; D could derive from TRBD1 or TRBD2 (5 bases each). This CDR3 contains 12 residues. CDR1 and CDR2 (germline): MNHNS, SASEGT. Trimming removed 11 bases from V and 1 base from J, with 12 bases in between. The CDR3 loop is CAGGTGSYEQYF. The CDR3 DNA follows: TGTGCCGGGGGTACGGGGTCCTACGAGCAGTACTTC.

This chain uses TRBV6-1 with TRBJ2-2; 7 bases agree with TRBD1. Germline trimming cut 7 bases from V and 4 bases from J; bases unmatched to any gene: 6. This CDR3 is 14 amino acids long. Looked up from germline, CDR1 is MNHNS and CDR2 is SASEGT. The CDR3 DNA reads TGTGCCAGCACCTATGGACAGGCCACCGGGGAGCTGTTTTTT. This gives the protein CASTYGQATGELFF.

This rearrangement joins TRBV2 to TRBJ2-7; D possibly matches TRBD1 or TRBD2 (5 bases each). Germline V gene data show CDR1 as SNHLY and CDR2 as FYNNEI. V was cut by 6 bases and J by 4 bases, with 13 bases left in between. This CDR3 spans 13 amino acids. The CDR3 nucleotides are TGTGCCAGCAGGGGGGTAGGAGGATACGAGCAGTACTTC. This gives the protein CASRGVGGYEQYF.

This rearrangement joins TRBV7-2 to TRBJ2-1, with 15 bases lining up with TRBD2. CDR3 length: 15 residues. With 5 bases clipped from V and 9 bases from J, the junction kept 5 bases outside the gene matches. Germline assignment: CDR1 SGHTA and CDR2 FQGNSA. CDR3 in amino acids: CASSPGLAGGAEQFF. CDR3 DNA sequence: TGTGCCAGCAGCCCCGGACTAGCGGGAGGGGCTGAGCAGTTCTTC.

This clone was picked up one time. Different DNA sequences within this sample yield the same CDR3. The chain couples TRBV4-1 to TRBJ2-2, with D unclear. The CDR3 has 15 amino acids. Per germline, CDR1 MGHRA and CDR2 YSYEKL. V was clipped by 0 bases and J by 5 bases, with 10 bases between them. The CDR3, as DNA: TGCGCCAGCAGCCAAGAAGGTAGATTAACCGGGGAGCTGTTTTTT. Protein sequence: CASSQEGRLTGELFF.

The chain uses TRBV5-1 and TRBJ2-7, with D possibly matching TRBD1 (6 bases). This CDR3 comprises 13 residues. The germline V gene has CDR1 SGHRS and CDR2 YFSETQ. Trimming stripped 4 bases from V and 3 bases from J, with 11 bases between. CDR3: CASSGDNHYEQYF. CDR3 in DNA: TGCGCCAGCAGCGGGGACAACCACTACGAGCAGTACTTC.

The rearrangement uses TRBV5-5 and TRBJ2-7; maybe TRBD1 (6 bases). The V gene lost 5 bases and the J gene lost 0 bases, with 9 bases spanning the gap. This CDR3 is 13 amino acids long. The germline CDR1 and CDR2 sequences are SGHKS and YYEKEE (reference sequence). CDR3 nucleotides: TGTGCCAGCAGAGTGACAGGCTCCTACGAGCAGTACTTC. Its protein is CASRVTGSYEQYF. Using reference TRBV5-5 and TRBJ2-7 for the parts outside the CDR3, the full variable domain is DAGVTQSPTHLIKTRGQQVTLRCSPISGHKSVSWYQQVLGQGPQFIFQYYEKEERGRGNFPDRFSARQFPNYSSELNVNALLLGDSALYLCASRVTGSYEQYFGPGTRLTVT.

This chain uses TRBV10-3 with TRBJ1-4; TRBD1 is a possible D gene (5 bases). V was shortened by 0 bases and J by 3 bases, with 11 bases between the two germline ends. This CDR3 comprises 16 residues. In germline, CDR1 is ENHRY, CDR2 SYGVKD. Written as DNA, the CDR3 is TGTGCCATCAGTGAGTCGACCCGGGGCCCTAATGAAAAACTGTTTTTT. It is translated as CAISESTRGPNEKLFF.

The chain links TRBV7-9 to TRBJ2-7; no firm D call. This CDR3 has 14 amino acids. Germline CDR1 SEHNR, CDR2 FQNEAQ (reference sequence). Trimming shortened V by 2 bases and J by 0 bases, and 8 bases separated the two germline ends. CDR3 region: CASSLMSSSYEQYF. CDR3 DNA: TGTGCCAGCAGCTTAATGAGTTCCTCCTACGAGCAGTACTTC.

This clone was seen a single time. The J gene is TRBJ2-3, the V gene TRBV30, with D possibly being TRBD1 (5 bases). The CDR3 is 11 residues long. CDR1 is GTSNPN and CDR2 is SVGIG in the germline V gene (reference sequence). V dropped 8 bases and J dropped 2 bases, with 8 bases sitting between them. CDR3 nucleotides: TGTGCCCAGGGATTCACAGATACGCAGTATTTT. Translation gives CAQGFTDTQYF.

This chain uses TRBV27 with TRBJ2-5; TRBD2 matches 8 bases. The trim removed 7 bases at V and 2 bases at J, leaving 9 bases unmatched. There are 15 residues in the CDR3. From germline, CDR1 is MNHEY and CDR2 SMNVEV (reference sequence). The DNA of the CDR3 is TGTGCCAGCAATCAGCGGGGGTTATTACAAGAGACCCAGTACTTC. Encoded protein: CASNQRGLLQETQYF.

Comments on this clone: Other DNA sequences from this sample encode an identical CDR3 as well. CDR3 coding DNA: TGTGCCAGCAGTGAAGGAGGGAGGGATACGCAGTATTTT. Its protein is CASSEGGRDTQYF. The chain is built from TRBV25-1 and TRBJ2-3; weak D call: TRBD2 (6 bases). The CDR3 consists of 13 residues. Germline V gene sequence: CDR1 MGHDK, CDR2 SYGVNS. V was shortened by 2 bases and J by 6 bases, with 9 bases between the two germline ends.

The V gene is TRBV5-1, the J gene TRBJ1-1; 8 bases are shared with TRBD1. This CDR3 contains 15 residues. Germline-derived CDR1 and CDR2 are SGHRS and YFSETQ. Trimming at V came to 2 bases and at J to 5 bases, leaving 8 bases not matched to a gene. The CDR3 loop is CASSFQGADITEAFF. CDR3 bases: TGCGCCAGCAGCTTCCAGGGGGCGGACATTACTGAAGCTTTCTTT.

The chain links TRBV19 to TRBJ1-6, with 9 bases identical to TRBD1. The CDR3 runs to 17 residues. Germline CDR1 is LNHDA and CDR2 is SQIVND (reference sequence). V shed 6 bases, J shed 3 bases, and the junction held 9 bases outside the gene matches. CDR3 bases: TGTGCCAGTAGAACGGACAGGGGAGAACTCTATAATTCACCCCTCCACTTT. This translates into CASRTDRGELYNSPLHF.

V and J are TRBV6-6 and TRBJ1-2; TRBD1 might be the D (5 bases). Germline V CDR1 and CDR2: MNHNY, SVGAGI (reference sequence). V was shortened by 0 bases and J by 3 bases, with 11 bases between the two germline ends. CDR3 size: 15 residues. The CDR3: CASSYSTWGDYGYTF. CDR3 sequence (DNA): TGTGCCAGCAGTTACTCGACATGGGGGGACTATGGCTACACCTTC.

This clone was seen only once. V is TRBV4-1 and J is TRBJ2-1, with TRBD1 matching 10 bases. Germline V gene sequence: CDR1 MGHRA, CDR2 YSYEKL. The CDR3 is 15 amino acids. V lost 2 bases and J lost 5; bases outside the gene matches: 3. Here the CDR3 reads CASSQLGQGNNEQFF. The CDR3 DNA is TGCGCCAGCAGCCAACTGGGACAGGGGAACAATGAGCAGTTCTTC.

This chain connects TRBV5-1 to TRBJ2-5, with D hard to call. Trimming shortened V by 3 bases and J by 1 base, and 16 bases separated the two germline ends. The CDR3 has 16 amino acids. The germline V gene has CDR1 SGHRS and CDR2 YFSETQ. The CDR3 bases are TGCGCCAGCAGCTCCTCCATAACCACGGCCCAAGAGACCCAGTACTTC. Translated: CASSSSITTAQETQYF.

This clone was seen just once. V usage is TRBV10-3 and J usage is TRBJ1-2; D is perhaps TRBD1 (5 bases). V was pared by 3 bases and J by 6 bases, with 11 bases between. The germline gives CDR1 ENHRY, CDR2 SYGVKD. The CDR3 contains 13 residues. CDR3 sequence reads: CAISDGATDGYTF. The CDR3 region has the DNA TGTGCCATCAGTGACGGGGCTACAGATGGCTACACCTTC.

In DNA form, the CDR3 reads TGTGCCAGCAGCCAAGATGTTGGCGGGGGGGCATTCGGAGATACGCAGTATTTT. Encoded protein: CASSQDVGGGAFGDTQYF. The rearrangement links TRBV4-2 to TRBJ2-3, with TRBD2 identical over 9 bases. The germline V gene encodes CDR1 LGHNA and CDR2 YNFKEQ. Trimming removed 0 bases from V and 5 bases from J; junction bases left unmatched: 12. The CDR3 is 18 residues long.